This TCR beta chain was identified during a study of blood T cell repertoires in COVID-19 (TCRdb year 2020). As for the study more broadly: The collaborator samples originated in the United States, Italy and Spain and spanned the acute and convalescent phases of COVID-19. The prospective study material was composed of cDNA or gDNA derived from T cells, B-cell-depleted T cells, or PBMCs. Deeply sampled blood TCRbeta repertoires from subjects exposed to, actively infected with, or recovered from COVID-19 were included in the dataset. The repertoires were made available in a free public database intended to serve as a resource for research on the immune response to SARS-CoV-2. Samples were obtained from the ongoing ImmuneRACE study (first 160 participants) and from about 1,300 subjects provided by 6 global collaborators. A de-identified subject ID, COVID-19 status, age in years and sex were almost always included in the sample metadata. Where available, HLA class I and class II types were taken from metadata supplied by the sample provider and were not determined by assay-based typing. Paper-wide results and their limitations: Clinical and demographic metadata were provided uncurated, with the amount varying by source and participant.

The germline V end is reduced by 5 bases and the J end by 8 bases; junction bases left unmatched: 10. CDR1 and CDR2 are drawn from the germline V gene (reference sequence): GTSNPN, SVGIG. Taken from cysteine to phenylalanine, the CDR3 has 14 residues. Here the CDR3 DNA is all that survives: 42 bases in frame from base 1. Collaborating institutions collected whole blood in K2EDTA tubes following their own protocols. For TCRbeta analysis, collaborators shipped samples in one of three forms: frozen whole blood, isolated PBMCs, or DNA extracted from either of those sample types. Points on this clone: Its antigen specificity is not known. Per-nucleotide qualities are absent, and no much larger clonotype sits a single base away.

The immunoSEQ Assay, a bias-controlled multiplex PCR, was used to amplify TCRbeta CDR3 regions from genomic DNA. Turning to the authors' computational methods: Within the assay, amplification of reference gene primers was used to estimate how many nucleated cells each sample contained. Sequence reads were collapsed and filtered to measure the absolute abundance of every unique TCRbeta CDR3 rearrangement. For each sample, productive Simpson clonality was calculated as the square root of Simpson's diversity index across productive rearrangements. TCRdb holds this immuneACCESS table with in-frame rearrangements only. Some clones are missing; in checked studies, unresolved V genes explain under half, and the rest has no known cause. V and J calls and clone size are those listed in that table; D and trimming were worked out from the DNA. This sample holds more than 75,000 clones; 88% were observed only once. The ten largest clones take up approximately 4.4% of the sample.

The rearranged segments are TRBV30 and TRBJ1-4; 8 bases in between match TRBD1. This sequence was found in an elderly woman with acute or convalescent COVID-19. The sequencing sample was made of peripheral blood. CDR3 protein: CAWDFQGAKEKLFF. The nucleotide sequence is TGTGCCTGGGATTTTCAGGGGGCGAAAGAAAAACTGTTTTTT. Extended through the reference TRBV30 and TRBJ1-4 proteins, this CDR3 yields the full variable domain: SQTIHQWPATLVQPVGSPLSLECTVEGTSNPNLYWYRQAAGRGLQLLFYSVGIGQISSEVPQNLSASRPQDRQFILSSKKLLLSDSGFYLCAWDFQGAKEKLFFGSGTQLSVL.